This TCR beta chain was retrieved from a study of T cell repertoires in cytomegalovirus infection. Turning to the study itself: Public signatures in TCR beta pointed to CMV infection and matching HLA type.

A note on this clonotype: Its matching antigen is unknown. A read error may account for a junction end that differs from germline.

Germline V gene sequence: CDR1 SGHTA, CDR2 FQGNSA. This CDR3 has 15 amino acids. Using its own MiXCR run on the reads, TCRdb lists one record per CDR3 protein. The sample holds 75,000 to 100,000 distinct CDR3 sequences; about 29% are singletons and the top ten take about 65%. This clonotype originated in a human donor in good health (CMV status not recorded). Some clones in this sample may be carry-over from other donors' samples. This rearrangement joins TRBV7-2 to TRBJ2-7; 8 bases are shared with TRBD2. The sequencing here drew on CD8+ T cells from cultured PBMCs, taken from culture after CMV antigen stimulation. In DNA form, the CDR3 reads TGTGTCAGCAGCGCGACCGGGGGGGGGGCCTACGAGCAGTACTTC. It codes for CVSSATGGGAYEQYF. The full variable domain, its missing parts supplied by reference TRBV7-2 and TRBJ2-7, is GAGVSQSPSNKVTEKGKDVELRCDPISGHTALYWYRQSLGQGLEFLIYFQGNSAPDKSGLPSDRFSAERTGGSVSTLTIQRTQQEDSAVYLCVSSATGGGAYEQYFGPGTRLTVT.